This T cell receptor (beta chain) is from a study of blood T cells in healthy people across ages. Study background: Template switching captured about one barcoded beta molecule per two T cells. Study outcomes and limitations: Estimated diversity, derived from one million T cells, was regarded as an underestimate.

This clonotype was seen a few times. Antigen: not known. Drawing of peripheral blood yielded roughly 9.3 milliliters from each donor. Total RNA, at least 6 micrograms per sample, was extracted from PBMCs. Germline CDR1 is LGHNA and CDR2 is YSLEER. This CDR3 comprises 13 residues. Trimming stripped 0 bases from V and 8 bases from J, with 8 bases between. A J-beta primer mix and a sample-barcoded 5' primer were used in a second PCR of about 7 to 12 cycles. TCRdb called the 5' RACE reads again in MiXCR, with one record for every CDR3 protein. Seen here are around 800,000 distinct CDR3 sequences, about 46% observed once, and the top ten hold 15% to 20%.

The receptor's source is a man aged 80 or over in good health. The chain employs TRBV4-3 and TRBJ2-1; D uncertain. Sequenced sample: blood. CDR3 region: CASSQDMMDEQFF. Here the CDR3 DNA reads TGCGCCAGCAGCCAAGATATGATGGATGAGCAGTTCTTC.